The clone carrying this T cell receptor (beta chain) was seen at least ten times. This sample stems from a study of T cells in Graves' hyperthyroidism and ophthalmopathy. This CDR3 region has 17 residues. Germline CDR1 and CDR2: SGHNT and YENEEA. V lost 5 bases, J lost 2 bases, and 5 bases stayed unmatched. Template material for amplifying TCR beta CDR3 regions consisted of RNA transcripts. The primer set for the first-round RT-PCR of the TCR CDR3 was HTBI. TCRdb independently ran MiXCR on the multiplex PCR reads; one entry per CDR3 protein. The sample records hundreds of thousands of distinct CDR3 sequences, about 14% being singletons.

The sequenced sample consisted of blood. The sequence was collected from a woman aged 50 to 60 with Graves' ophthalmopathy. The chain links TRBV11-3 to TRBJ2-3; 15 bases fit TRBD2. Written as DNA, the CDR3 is TGTGCCAGCAGCCCGGGACTAGCGGGAGGTATCACAGATACGCAGTATTTT. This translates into CASSPGLAGGITDTQYF.